The rows below give T cell receptor beta chains drawn from one sample of a study of blood T cell repertoires in COVID-19. The table came from immunoSEQ multiplex PCR; TCRdb's copy has only in-frame clones and leaves some out. There are roughly 230,000 clones in the sample; around four fifths occur only once, and around 26% lies in the top ten. Sequenced sample: peripheral blood. The receptors were sampled from a man aged 35 to 55 with acute or convalescent COVID-19. Both conserved end residues are trimmed from each CDR3.

cdr3_aa | cdr3_length | j_call | v_call
ASSYSGTGGSPLH | 13 | TRBJ1-6 | TRBV6-2/TRBV6-3
AHSQNYGYT | 9 | TRBJ1-2 | TRBV28
ASSGSSGSWNEQF | 13 | TRBJ2-1 | TRBV5-4
ASSLTASYSNQPQH | 14 | TRBJ1-5 | TRBV5-6
ASRRTGNQPQH | 11 | TRBJ1-5 | TRBV6-5
ASSPGRGETQY | 11 | TRBJ2-5 | TRBV7-2
ASSEAGEYNSPLH | 13 | TRBJ1-6 | TRBV18
ASRRVLASNTGELF | 14 | TRBJ2-2 | TRBV19
ASSSQQGVSYT | 11 | TRBJ1-2 | TRBV5-5
ASSLSGRATDTQY | 13 | TRBJ2-3 | TRBV6-6
ASSPPTGSGNTIY | 13 | TRBJ1-3 | TRBV18
ASSVNRNTGELF | 12 | TRBJ2-2 | TRBV19
ASGPLAGLTDTQY | 13 | TRBJ2-3 | TRBV7-8
ASSAQGEQF | 9 | TRBJ2-1 | TRBV5-1
ASSLSGGPIYEQY | 13 | TRBJ2-7 | TRBV7-8
ASSPTVGGQGELF | 13 | TRBJ2-2 | TRBV6-5
ATSRDRQGMIEKLF | 14 | TRBJ1-4 | TRBV15
ASSLESSAEQF | 11 | TRBJ2-1 | TRBV5-4
AGKQASEAF | 9 | TRBJ1-1 | TRBV30
ASQWGPEGPQH | 11 | TRBJ1-5 | TRBV28
ASSLFLGRAYNEQF | 14 | TRBJ2-1 | TRBV27
ASSFSGNTEAF | 11 | TRBJ1-1 | TRBV7-3
ASSPPGTEAF | 10 | TRBJ1-1 | TRBV3-1/TRBV3-2
ASSDGTSGSYNEQF | 14 | TRBJ2-1 | TRBV27
ASSLVAGDNQPQH | 13 | TRBJ1-5 | TRBV7-9
ASSQVPGNSPLH | 12 | TRBJ1-6 | TRBV3-1/TRBV3-2
ASSLLRGNEQY | 11 | TRBJ2-7 | TRBV27
ASSHSREGLTEAF | 13 | TRBJ1-1 | TRBV7-3
ASSSGTVNEKLF | 12 | TRBJ1-4 | TRBV7-8
ASSYHLQLSDGYT | 13 | TRBJ1-2 | TRBV6-6
ASTGTGRYEQY | 11 | TRBJ2-7 | TRBV14
ASSTQINTEAF | 11 | TRBJ1-1 | TRBV19
ASSLNVGSTEAF | 12 | TRBJ1-1 | TRBV7-3
ASSRLAGGFPPSYEQY | 16 | TRBJ2-7 | TRBV4-2
ASSMAQKNTEAF | 12 | TRBJ1-1 | TRBV5-1
ASRTDRWNTEAF | 12 | TRBJ1-1 | TRBV6-5
ASSATGDTSPLH | 12 | TRBJ1-6 | TRBV7-9
ASSTRTGRNTGELF | 14 | TRBJ2-2 | TRBV5-4
ASRVGQGATNEKLF | 14 | TRBJ1-4 | TRBV5-1
ASSAKQGALRSYEQY | 15 | TRBJ2-7 | TRBV5-1
ASSPRDKVILGGAKNIQY | 18 | TRBJ2-4 | TRBV3-1/TRBV3-2
ATSRDSVYGYT | 11 | TRBJ1-2 | TRBV15
ASSLNGGGSTEAF | 13 | TRBJ1-1 | TRBV5-1
ASRQFRQVLNTEAF | 14 | TRBJ1-1 | TRBV23-1
ASSPIYGGRENNEQF | 15 | TRBJ2-1 | TRBV7-9
ASKLAAGTGELF | 12 | TRBJ2-2 | TRBV11-3
ASSVVAGGQETQY | 13 | TRBJ2-5 | TRBV9